A selection of T cell receptor beta chains follows, all from one sample in a study of vaccination effects on CD4 cells after COVID-19. Antigen specificity for these receptors is unknown. Libraries were prepared by immunoSEQ multiplex PCR; TCRdb keeps only in-frame clonotypes and omits some of them. The sample lists approximately 58,000 clones, roughly 80% occurring once. The sequencing used CD4+ T cells from PBMCs cultured without peptide, collected before COVID-19 vaccination. The receptors derive from a human donor who received a COVID-19 vaccine. CDR3s include the opening cysteine and the closing phenylalanine or tryptophan.

v_call cdr3_aa
TRBV27 CASRATSGGALGYNEQFF
TRBV7-2 CASSFLPSGGRADTQYF
TRBV30 CAWNRFPGELFF
TRBV5-8 CASSLRNEQFF
TRBV7-9 CASSLGYSSPLHF
TRBV18 CASSRDRNQPQHF
TRBV6-5 CASSYTDRVNTEAFF
TRBV19 CASSIEAGNTGELFF
TRBV18 CASSPAGGRTNEKLFF
TRBV6-5 CASSYSYSTSGTQYF
TRBV4-3 CASSQGGVGRGRQETQYF
TRBV6-5 CASSPPSGGFYGYTF
TRBV7-9 CASSTRSTEAFF
TRBV27 CASSQLRKGEPQHF
TRBV5-4 CASSGSRTSTDTQYF
TRBV6-6 CASSPGLPTIYNSPLHF
TRBV19 CASSPGTGTYGYTF
TRBV24-1 CATADSDQPQHF
TRBV7-8 CASSLGNRDQPQHF
TRBV7-2 CASSPQRGGGGYQETQYF
TRBV23-1 CASSQSRAGEDEKLFF
TRBV9 CASSVDGNYGYTF
TRBV7-9 CASSRGLAGGHNEQFF